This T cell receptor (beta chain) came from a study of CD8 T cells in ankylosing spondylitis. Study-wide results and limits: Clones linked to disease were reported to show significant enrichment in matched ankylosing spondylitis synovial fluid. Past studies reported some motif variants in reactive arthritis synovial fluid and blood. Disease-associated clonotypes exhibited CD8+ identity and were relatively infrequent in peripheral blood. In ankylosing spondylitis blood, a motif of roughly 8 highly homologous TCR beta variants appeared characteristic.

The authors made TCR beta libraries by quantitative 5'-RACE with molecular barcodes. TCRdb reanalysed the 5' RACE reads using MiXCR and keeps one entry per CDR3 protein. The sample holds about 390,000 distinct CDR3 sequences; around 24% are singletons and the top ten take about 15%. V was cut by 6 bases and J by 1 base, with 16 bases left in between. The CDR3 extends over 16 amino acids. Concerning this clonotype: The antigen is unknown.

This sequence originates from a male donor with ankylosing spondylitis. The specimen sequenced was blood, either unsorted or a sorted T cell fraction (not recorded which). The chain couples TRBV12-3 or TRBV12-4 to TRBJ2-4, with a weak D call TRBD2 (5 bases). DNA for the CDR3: TGTGCCAGCAGGAGTTGGGGTACGGGGGCCAAAAACATTCAGTACTTC. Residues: CASRSWGTGAKNIQYF.